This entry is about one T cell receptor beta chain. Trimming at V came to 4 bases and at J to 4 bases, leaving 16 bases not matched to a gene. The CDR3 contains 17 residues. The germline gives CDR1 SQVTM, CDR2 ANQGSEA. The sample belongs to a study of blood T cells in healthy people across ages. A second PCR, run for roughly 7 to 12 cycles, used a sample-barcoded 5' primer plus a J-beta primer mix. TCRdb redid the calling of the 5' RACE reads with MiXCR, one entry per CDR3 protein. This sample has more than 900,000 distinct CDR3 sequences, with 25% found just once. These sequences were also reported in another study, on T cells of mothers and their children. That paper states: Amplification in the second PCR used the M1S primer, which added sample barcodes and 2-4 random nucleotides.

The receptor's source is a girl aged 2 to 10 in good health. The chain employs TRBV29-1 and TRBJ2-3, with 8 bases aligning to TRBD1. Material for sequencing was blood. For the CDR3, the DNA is TGCAGCGTTGCTGTTTTAACCCCTGGACAGGGATCAGATACGCAGTATTTT. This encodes CSVAVLTPGQGSDTQYF.